This note documents a single T cell receptor beta chain sequence. Its antigen is still unknown. The sample belongs to a study of CD8 T cells in Susac syndrome. General study results and limits: The TCR sequencing and HLA analysis in the study involved a relatively small number of individuals, as the study acknowledged.

V lost 7 bases and J lost 9; bases outside the gene matches: 3. The germline V gene encodes CDR1 MNHEY and CDR2 SMNVEV (reference sequence). The CDR3 loop spans 11 amino acids. cDNA came from roughly 0.53 to 1 ug RNA primed by random hexamers. An immunoSEQ multiplex PCR amplified TCR beta CDR3 over 54 Vbeta and 13 Jbeta. TCRdb passed the immunoSEQ multiplex PCR reads through MiXCR, listing each CDR3 protein once. The sample shows some 140,000 distinct CDR3 sequences, around 86% of them seen only once. Sequencing of TCR beta covered CD8+ and CD4+ T cells obtained from blood. Negative isolation was used for CD8+ and CD4+ T cells and FACS enrichment for TEMRA cells.

The gene calls are TRBV27 and TRBJ2-1, with TRBD2 matching over 7 bases. This sequence originates from a human donor with multiple sclerosis. Sequenced sample: CD8+ T cells from PBMCs. The CDR3 DNA is TGTGCCAGCACCTCGGGGGGTGAGCAGTTCTTC. This sequence encodes CASTSGGEQFF.